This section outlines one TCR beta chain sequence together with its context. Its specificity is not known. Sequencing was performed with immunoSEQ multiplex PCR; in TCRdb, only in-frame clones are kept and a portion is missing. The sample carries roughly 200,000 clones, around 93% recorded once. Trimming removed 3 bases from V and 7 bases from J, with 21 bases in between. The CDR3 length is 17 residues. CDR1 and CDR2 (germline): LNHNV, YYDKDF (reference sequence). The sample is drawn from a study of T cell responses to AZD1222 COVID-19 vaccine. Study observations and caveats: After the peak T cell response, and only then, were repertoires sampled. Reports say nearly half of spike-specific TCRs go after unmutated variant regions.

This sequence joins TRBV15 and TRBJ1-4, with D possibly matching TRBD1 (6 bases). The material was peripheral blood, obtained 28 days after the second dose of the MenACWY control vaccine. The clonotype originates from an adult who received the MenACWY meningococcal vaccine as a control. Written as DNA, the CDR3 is TGTGCCACCAGCAGCCAGGCCCGCGACAGGATCGGTGAAAAACTGTTTTTT. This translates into CATSSQARDRIGEKLFF. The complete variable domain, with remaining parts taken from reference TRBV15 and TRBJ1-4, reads DAMVIQNPRYQVTQFGKPVTLSCSQTLNHNVMYWYQQKSSQAPKLLFHYYDKDFNNEADTPDNFQSRRPNTSFCFLDIRSPGLGDTAMYLCATSSQARDRIGEKLFFGSGTQLSVL.